The rows below give T cell receptor beta chains drawn from one sample of a study of cytomegalovirus exposure and HLA in healthy donors. Sequencing was performed with immunoSEQ multiplex PCR; in TCRdb, only in-frame clones are kept and a portion is missing. The sample carries about 140,000 clones, around three quarters recorded once. Sample: PBMCs. Receptors originate from a woman in her thirties or forties in good health and CMV-seropositive. Both conserved end residues are part of each CDR3. The D gene is left open where the match is weak. A clone size is listed for some rows: how often the clone was seen (once, few, many), or a class if it is expanded.

d_gene	v_gene	abundance	j_gene	CDR3aa	CDR3nt
.	TRBV6-4	.	TRBJ2-5	CASTEVRMETQYF	TGTGCCAGTACGGAGGTCAGGATGGAGACCCAGTACTTC
TRBD1	TRBV7-2	.	TRBJ2-7	CASSTGGPPAYEQYF	TGTGCCAGCAGCACAGGGGGACCTCCGGCCTACGAGCAGTACTTC
.	TRBV10-2	few	TRBJ2-7	CASRPTPDSSYEQYF	TGCGCCAGCAGACCGACTCCAGACAGCTCCTACGAGCAGTACTTC
.	TRBV5-6	.	TRBJ2-1	CASRSPRDYEQFF	TGTGCCAGCAGGTCCCCCAGGGACTATGAGCAGTTCTTC
.	TRBV7-9	.	TRBJ1-2	CASSFGVTSLGYTF	TGTGCCAGCAGCTTCGGGGTCACGTCCCTTGGCTACACCTTC
TRBD2	TRBV5-1	.	TRBJ2-7	CASSLGTSGSTREQYF	TGCGCCAGCAGCTTGGGGACTAGCGGGAGTACTCGGGAGCAGTACTTC
.	TRBV18	few	TRBJ1-5	CASSPGLGADAPQHF	TGTGCCAGCTCACCCGGGTTGGGGGCGGACGCGCCCCAGCATTTT
.	TRBV6-5	.	TRBJ1-2	CASSSPTTFYGYTF	TGTGCCAGCAGTTCCCCGACAACTTTCTATGGCTACACCTTC
TRBD1	TRBV5-4	once	TRBJ1-2	CASSLAAAGGGYTF	TGTGCCAGCAGCTTGGCCGCGGCAGGGGGAGGCTACACCTTC
.	TRBV14	.	TRBJ1-3	CASSSQGSAGNTIYF	TGTGCCAGCAGCTCCCAGGGTAGTGCAGGAAACACCATATATTTT
.	TRBV6-5	.	TRBJ2-7	CATSSGVFGGEQYF	TGTGCCACCTCCTCGGGGGTTTTCGGGGGTGAGCAGTACTTC
TRBD1	TRBV10-2	.	TRBJ2-5	CASRRDRDWAQYF	TGCGCCAGCAGACGGGACAGAGATTGGGCCCAGTACTTC
.	TRBV6-5	.	TRBJ2-7	CASSYSTAGAYEQYF	TGTGCCAGCAGTTACTCGACGGCAGGGGCCTACGAGCAGTACTTC
.	TRBV11-2	.	TRBJ2-5	CASSPGATSETQYF	TGTGCCAGCAGCCCGGGGGCGACTAGCGAGACCCAGTACTTC
TRBD2	TRBV5-1	.	TRBJ2-1	CASSRLAGGTGNEQFF	TGCGCCAGCAGTCGCCTAGCGGGAGGGACGGGCAATGAGCAGTTCTTC
TRBD1	TRBV15	.	TRBJ2-1	CATSRGSGQYNEQFF	TGTGCCACCAGCAGAGGTTCGGGACAGTACAATGAGCAGTTCTTC
.	TRBV7-2	once	TRBJ2-7	CASSLDGFGEQYF	TGTGCCAGCAGCTTAGACGGGTTTGGCGAGCAGTACTTC
.	TRBV2	.	TRBJ2-3	CASGKESGVFTDTQYF	TGTGCCAGTGGGAAAGAGTCAGGGGTATTCACAGATACGCAGTATTTT
TRBD2	TRBV7-9	.	TRBJ2-5	CASSPRVAGQETQYF	TGTGCCAGCAGCCCCCGGGTAGCGGGACAAGAGACCCAGTACTTC
.	TRBV5-1	.	TRBJ2-7	CASSEGRGAGYEQYF	TGCGCCAGCAGCGAAGGGCGGGGAGCGGGCTACGAGCAGTACTTC
.	TRBV9	.	TRBJ1-1	CASSVAGDTEAFF	TGTGCCAGCAGCGTAGCGGGGGACACTGAAGCTTTCTTT
.	TRBV21-1	.	TRBJ1-5	CASSKAVRGTVQYQPQHF	TGTGCCAGCAGCAAAGCGGTCCGAGGGACAGTCCAATATCAGCCCCAGCATTTT